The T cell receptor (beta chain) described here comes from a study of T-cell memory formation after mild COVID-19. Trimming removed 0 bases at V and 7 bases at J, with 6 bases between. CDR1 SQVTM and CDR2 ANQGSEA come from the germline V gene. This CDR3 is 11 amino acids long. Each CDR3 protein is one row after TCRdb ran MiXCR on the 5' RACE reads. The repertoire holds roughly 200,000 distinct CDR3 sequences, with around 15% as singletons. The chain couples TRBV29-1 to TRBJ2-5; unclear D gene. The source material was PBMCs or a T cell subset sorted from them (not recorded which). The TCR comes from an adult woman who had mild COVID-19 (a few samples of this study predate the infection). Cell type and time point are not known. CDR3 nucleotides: TGCAGCGTTGAAGATAGGAGGACCCAGTACTTC. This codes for CSVEDRRTQYF.